The 28 T cell receptor beta chains given below trace back to one sample, sequenced in a study of CD8+ T cells in alopecia areata. Specified treatment: oral pan-JAK inhibitor, 5-10 mg twice daily. Extracted RNA was reverse transcribed into cDNA, the sequencing template. Only in-frame clones appear in the TCRdb table, and some are missing; sequencing was by immunoSEQ multiplex PCR. Seen here are approximately 210,000 clones, 50% to 75% observed once, and the top ten hold roughly 4.2%. The specimen comprised CD4+ T cells sorted from blood, sampled at week 4, from a patient treated with tofacitinib. These TCRs come from a human donor with alopecia areata.

This clone was found a few times. This rearrangement joins TRBV10-3 to TRBJ2-7; D may be TRBD1 (6 bases). This CDR3 has 11 amino acids. Trimming removed 6 bases from V and 5 bases from J, with 8 bases in between. The germline V gene has CDR1 ENHRY and CDR2 SYGVKD. CDR3 loop: CAISQGHEQYF. CDR3 nucleotides: TGTGCCATCAGCCAGGGGCACGAGCAGTACTTC.

V is TRBV27 and J is TRBJ1-4, with unresolved D. This CDR3 is built from 14 residues. Trimming stripped 5 bases from V and 6 bases from J, with 13 bases between. CDR1 is MNHEY, CDR2 SMNVEV, per germline (reference sequence). The CDR3 spells CASSLDNGDEKLFF. The CDR3 region has the DNA TGTGCCAGCAGTCTTGATAACGGGGATGAAAAACTGTTTTTT.

This clone was seen once. The J gene is TRBJ1-1, the V gene TRBV29-1; a possible D gene is TRBD1 (6 bases). Trimming shortened V by 6 bases and J by 2 bases, and 10 bases separated the two germline ends. The CDR3 is 12 residues long. Germline CDR1 and CDR2: SQVTM and ANQGSEA. CDR3 protein: CSVKGVNTEAFF. The CDR3 nucleotides are TGCAGCGTCAAGGGGGTAAACACTGAAGCTTTCTTT.

As concerns this clone: This specimen includes other DNA sequences encoding the same CDR3. This chain uses TRBV15 with TRBJ1-5, with D unresolved. The CDR3 length is 14 residues. Germline V gives CDR1 LNHNV, CDR2 YYDKDF (reference sequence). The V end lost 0 bases, the J end lost 7 bases, and 10 bases lay between the germline ends. The chain's CDR3 is CATSRDRVGQPQHF. In DNA, the CDR3 is TGTGCCACCAGCAGAGACCGGGTTGGGCAGCCCCAGCATTTT.

The chain is built from TRBV10-3 and TRBJ1-1; D not certain. Germline V lookup: CDR1 ENHRY, CDR2 SYGVKD. The CDR3 is made up of 11 amino acids. Deletions cut 10 bases from V and 2 bases from J, with 8 bases between. CDR3 DNA: TGTGCCACAAAAGTCAACACTGAAGCTTTCTTT. As protein: CATKVNTEAFF.

The V and J genes are TRBV5-1 and TRBJ2-5; the D gene is possibly TRBD1 (6 bases). CDR3 length equals 15 residues. Germline V CDR1 and CDR2: SGHRS, YFSETQ. Deletions cut 3 bases from V and 5 bases from J, with 17 bases between. The CDR3 nucleotides are TGCGCCAGCAGCTCCCAAGTGGGGGCTGGGGAGACCCAGTACTTC. Amino acids: CASSSQVGAGETQYF.

The chain employs TRBV11-3 and TRBJ2-3, with D perhaps matching TRBD2 (6 bases). The germline V gene has CDR1 SGHNT and CDR2 YENEEA. V gave up 5 bases and J gave up 7 bases, with 19 bases separating them. The CDR3 contains 15 residues. The CDR3 nucleotides read TGTGCCAGCAGCATGGGGGGTTCGTTCATGAATACGCAGTATTTT. Its protein is CASSMGGSFMNTQYF.

This clone turned up a few times. The gene calls are TRBV7-8 and TRBJ1-6; no clear D. The CDR3 has 16 amino acids. The V gene's germline CDR1 is SGHVS and CDR2 FQNEAQ. Trimming stripped 1 base from V and 0 bases from J, with 7 bases between. CDR3 bases: TGTGCCAGCAGCTTAGGCGAGGGCTCCTATAATTCACCCCTCCACTTT. Encoded protein: CASSLGEGSYNSPLHF. Filled out from reference TRBV7-8 and TRBJ1-6, the complete variable domain reads GAGVSQSPRYKVAKRGQDVALRCDPISGHVSLFWYQQALGQGPEFLTYFQNEAQLDKSGLPSDRFFAERPEGSVSTLKIQRTQQEDSAVYLCASSLGEGSYNSPLHFGNGTRLTVT.

V usage is TRBV4-2 and J usage is TRBJ1-2; D gene unclear. The CDR3 extends over 13 amino acids. In germline, CDR1 is LGHNA, CDR2 YNFKEQ. Trimming left V 3 bases short and J 5 bases short, with 10 bases between. CDR3 sequence (DNA): TGTGCCAGCAGCCAGATAGGTAGTTATGGCTACACCTTC. Residues: CASSQIGSYGYTF.

The table lists this clone with a few counts. The chain links TRBV29-1 to TRBJ2-5; TRBD1 matches at 11 bases. V lost 3 bases and J lost 5; bases outside the gene matches: 5. Germline values: CDR1 SQVTM, CDR2 ANQGSEA. The CDR3 has 14 amino acids. The CDR3 DNA reads TGCAGCGTTGAGTGGACAGGGGGCTTGGAGACCCAGTACTTC. Residues: CSVEWTGGLETQYF. Variable domain in full (rest from reference TRBV29-1 and TRBJ2-5): SAVISQKPSRDICQRGTSLTIQCQVDSQVTMMFWYRQQPGQSLTLIATANQGSEATYESGFVIDKFPISRPNLTFSTLTVSNMSPEDSSIYLCSVEWTGGLETQYFGPGTRLLVL.

The gene calls are TRBV6-1 and TRBJ1-6; tentative D call: TRBD1 (5 bases). Germline CDR1 reads MNHNS; CDR2 reads SASEGT. CDR3 length: 15 residues. The germline V and J ends were trimmed by 8 bases and 7 bases, with 18 bases remaining between them. The CDR3 DNA reads TGTGCCAGCGCTTTAACGGGACTGGAAAATTCACCCCTCCACTTT. Translation: CASALTGLENSPLHF.

In this sample, this clone turned up a few times. The chain carries TRBV6-6 and TRBJ1-5, with TRBD1 matching over 10 bases. Per germline, CDR1 MNHNY and CDR2 SVGAGI (reference sequence). Trimming removed 6 bases from V and 2 bases from J; junction bases left unmatched: 7. There are 16 residues in the CDR3. CDR3 residues: CASRATGTGGNQPQHF. CDR3 nucleotide sequence: TGTGCCAGCAGGGCTACCGGGACAGGGGGCAATCAGCCCCAGCATTTT.

The rearrangement links TRBV6-5 to TRBJ2-5; D ambiguous. This CDR3 comprises 12 residues. V gave up 6 bases and J gave up 4 bases, with 9 bases separating them. The germline CDR1 and CDR2 sequences are MNHEY and SVGAGI. The DNA for the CDR3 is TGTGCCAGCAGCCAAGTTGGAGAGACCCAGTACTTC. Translation gives CASSQVGETQYF.

The chain uses TRBV6-5 and TRBJ1-1; D is uncertain. The V end lost 5 bases, the J end lost 0 bases, and 7 bases lay between the germline ends. This CDR3 spans 13 amino acids. Germline lookup yields CDR1 MNHEY and CDR2 SVGAGI. The CDR3 is CASSGQLNTEAFF. The CDR3 region has the DNA TGTGCCAGCAGTGGCCAGCTGAACACTGAAGCTTTCTTT.

In this sample, this clone turned up a few times. The chain combines TRBV5-6 with TRBJ2-7, with a possible D match to TRBD1 (6 bases). Germline CDR1 is SGHDT and CDR2 is YYEEEE. The V gene lost 3 bases and the J gene lost 9 bases, with 10 bases spanning the gap. The CDR3 contains 11 residues. CDR3 bases: TGTGCCAGCAGCTCCACAGGGAGGCAGTACTTC. As protein: CASSSTGRQYF.

This clone appeared a few times. J is TRBJ2-5 and V is TRBV4-3, with 9 bases matching TRBD2. The CDR3 has 16 amino acids. From germline, CDR1 is LGHNA and CDR2 YSLEER. V gave up 1 base and J gave up 1 base; unmatched junction bases: 4. The CDR3 spells CASSQVAGALQETQYF. The CDR3 DNA sequence: TGCGCCAGCAGCCAAGTAGCGGGGGCCCTCCAAGAGACCCAGTACTTC.

This clone was seen only a few times. The CDR3 sequence: CASSPYYEQYF. CDR3 sequence (DNA): TGTGCCAGCAGCCCGTACTACGAGCAGTACTTC. The gene calls are TRBV5-8 and TRBJ2-7, with no clear D. The CDR3 loop spans 11 amino acids. Germline-derived CDR1 and CDR2 are SGHTS and YDEGEE. V was pared by 4 bases and J by 3 bases, with 5 bases between.

V is TRBV10-3 and J is TRBJ2-7, with 9 bases lining up with TRBD1. V dropped 3 bases and J dropped 6; count of bases not matched to a gene: 9. CDR3 length equals 15 residues. The V gene's germline CDR1 is ENHRY and CDR2 SYGVKD. CDR3 protein: CAISDPGQGHTEQYF. CDR3 nucleotide sequence: TGTGCCATCAGTGATCCGGGACAGGGCCATACCGAGCAGTACTTC.

The genes are TRBV12-5 and TRBJ2-2; 12 bases are a match to TRBD1. Germline V lookup: CDR1 LGHNT, CDR2 FRNRAP. The CDR3 spans 17 residues. J was trimmed by 7 bases and V by 5 bases; bases with no gene match: 11. CDR3 amino acids: CASGQFRDRGQNGELFF. The DNA of the CDR3 is TGTGCTAGTGGTCAATTCCGGGACAGGGGGCAAAACGGGGAGCTGTTTTTT.

The chain combines TRBV7-2 with TRBJ1-5; D not resolved. V was clipped by 4 bases and J by 6 bases, with 16 bases between them. The CDR3 extends over 15 amino acids. Germline V gene lookup returns CDR1 SGHTA and CDR2 FQGNSA. CDR3 region: CASSSREGSGQPQHF. DNA of the CDR3: TGTGCCAGCAGCTCCCGAGAGGGATCGGGTCAGCCCCAGCATTTT. Drawing the rest from reference TRBV7-2 and TRBJ1-5, the complete variable domain is GAGVSQSPSNKVTEKGKDVELRCDPISGHTALYWYRQSLGQGLEFLIYFQGNSAPDKSGLPSDRFSAERTGGSVSTLTIQRTQQEDSAVYLCASSSREGSGQPQHFGDGTRLSIL.

This chain joins TRBV9 and TRBJ1-2; 7 bases are shared with TRBD1. J lost 3 bases, V lost 0 bases, and 2 bases had no gene match. This CDR3 has 14 amino acids. Per the germline V gene, CDR1 is SGDLS and CDR2 is YYNGEE. CDR3 amino acids: CASSVDRGHYGYTF. The CDR3 DNA reads TGTGCCAGCAGCGTAGACAGGGGACACTATGGCTACACCTTC.

The rearrangement uses TRBV5-1 and TRBJ1-6, with 7 bases that match TRBD1. V was pared by 4 bases and J by 8 bases, with 18 bases of the junction left unmatched. Germline V gene lookup returns CDR1 SGHRS and CDR2 YFSETQ. The CDR3 sequence is 18 residues long. CDR3 sequence: CASSLTGLATIRDSPLHF. The CDR3 bases are TGCGCCAGCAGCCTGACAGGGTTGGCCACGATTCGGGATTCACCCCTCCACTTT.

This chain links TRBV29-1 with TRBJ2-3, with TRBD2 matching over 8 bases. CDR3 length equals 14 residues. CDR1 is SQVTM, CDR2 ANQGSEA, per germline. The V segment lost 6 bases and the J segment 3 bases; nucleotides outside the gene matches: 8. The CDR3 DNA sequence: TGCAGCGTGGGGAGCGGGGGACGGACAGATACGCAGTATTTT. Translated: CSVGSGGRTDTQYF.

V gene TRBV10-3 combines with J gene TRBJ2-5; possible D gene TRBD1, 6 bases. This CDR3 has 14 residues. Per germline, CDR1 ENHRY and CDR2 SYGVKD. V lost 4 bases and J 1 base, leaving 10 bases between the germline ends. This chain's CDR3 is CAISGIQGQETQYF. CDR3 bases: TGTGCCATCAGTGGGATACAGGGCCAAGAGACCCAGTACTTC.

This chain uses TRBV19 with TRBJ2-5; D is unresolved. CDR1 is LNHDA, CDR2 SQIVND, per germline (reference sequence). V lost 7 bases and J lost 6, with 18 bases in between. This CDR3 spans 14 amino acids. The CDR3 coding sequence is TGTGCCAGTACCGATGGGCAGAAAGGCAAGACCCAGTACTTC. The encoded protein is CASTDGQKGKTQYF. Full variable domain (missing parts from reference TRBV19 and TRBJ2-5): DGGITQSPKYLFRKEGQNVTLSCEQNLNHDAMYWYRQDPGQGLRLIYYSQIVNDFQKGDIAEGYSVSREKKESFPLTVTSAQKNPTAFYLCASTDGQKGKTQYFGPGTRLLVL.

As concerns this clone: This same CDR3 is encoded by further DNA sequences in the sample. This chain connects TRBV5-1 to TRBJ2-5; possibly TRBD2 for D (5 bases). CDR3 length: 12 residues. Trimming cost V 0 bases and J 5 bases, with 5 bases left between them. Germline V CDR1 and CDR2: SGHRS, YFSETQ. CDR3 residues: CASSLAGETQYF. The CDR3 DNA sequence: TGCGCCAGCAGCTTGGCGGGGGAGACCCAGTACTTC.

This clone was observed a handful of times. The genes are TRBV14 and TRBJ1-6; TRBD1 agrees at 7 bases. V gave up 0 bases and J gave up 8 bases; unmatched junction bases: 7. This CDR3 is 16 amino acids long. The germline V gene encodes CDR1 SGHDN and CDR2 FVKESK. In DNA, the CDR3 is TGTGCCAGCAGCCAAGAGAGGGGGCGTTTTGATTCACCCCTCCACTTT. Protein sequence: CASSQERGRFDSPLHF.

This chain uses TRBV7-2 with TRBJ2-6; D perhaps matches TRBD2 (5 bases). Trimming pared 5 bases from V and 0 bases from J, leaving 14 bases between. Looked up from germline, CDR1 is SGHTA and CDR2 is FQGNSA. This CDR3 region has 17 residues. The CDR3 region has the DNA TGTGCCAGCAGCCTAGAGGGCAGAATCTCTGGGGCCAACGTCCTGACTTTC. Translation gives CASSLEGRISGANVLTF.